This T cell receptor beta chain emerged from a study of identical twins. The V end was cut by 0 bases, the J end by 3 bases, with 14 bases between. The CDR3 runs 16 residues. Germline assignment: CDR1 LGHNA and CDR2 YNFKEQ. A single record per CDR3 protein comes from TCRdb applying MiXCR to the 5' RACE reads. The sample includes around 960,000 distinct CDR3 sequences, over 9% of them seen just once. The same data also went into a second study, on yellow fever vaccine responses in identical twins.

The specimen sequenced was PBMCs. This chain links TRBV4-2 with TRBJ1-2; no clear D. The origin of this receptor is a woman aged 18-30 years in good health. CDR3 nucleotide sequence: TGTGCCAGCAGCCAAGATCGTAGCAGGACTGACTATGGCTACACCTTC. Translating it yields CASSQDRSRTDYGYTF.